This T cell receptor beta chain is from a study of blood T cell repertoires in COVID-19. Overall study: Both acute and convalescent COVID-19 samples were obtained from the United States, Italy and Spain.

V trimming: 4 bases; J trimming: 2 bases; junction bases outside the gene matches: 4. There are 15 residues in the CDR3. Germline V CDR1 and CDR2: MGHDK, SYGVNS. The table lists this clone with a count of one. How the authors handled the data: Using reference gene primer amplification, nucleated cell counts were estimated. The assay was immunoSEQ multiplex PCR, and TCRdb's table has in-frame clones only and misses some. The V and J calls and the clone size are those of that table, but D and trimming were determined from the DNA. This sample has about 440,000 clones, with about 85% found just once. The sample comprised PBMCs or T cells enriched from blood (not recorded which). The J gene is TRBJ2-5, the V gene TRBV25-1; 10 bases are a match to TRBD1. The receptor's source is a woman younger than 35 with acute COVID-19. This chain's CDR3 is CASSGRQGAQETQYF. As DNA, the CDR3 is TGTGCCAGCAGTGGCCGACAGGGGGCTCAAGAGACCCAGTACTTC.